This entry describes one T cell receptor (beta chain). The antigen remains unidentified. Tagging with unique molecular identifiers was applied to individual cDNA molecules. TCRdb fed the 5' RACE reads into MiXCR, producing one record per CDR3 protein. The sample yields about 110,000 distinct CDR3 sequences, over 10% seen once. The data are from a study of early T cells in non-severe SARS-CoV-2 infection. Study details: Chains stayed unpaired after sequencing of bulk RNA from unsorted whole blood.

Overall study results and limits: Sequences matched to VDJdb favored anti-spike CD8 responses, while private and CD4 specificities were missed.

Germline CDR1 is SGHVS and CDR2 is FQNEAQ. The CDR3 runs to 16 residues. V was trimmed by 3 bases and J by 0 bases, leaving 12 bases between them. The sequence came from an adult who was a healthcare worker with PCR-confirmed SARS-CoV-2 infection or an uninfected control (not recorded which). The chain combines TRBV7-8 with TRBJ1-3; D unclear. The specimen was whole blood. This CDR3 is CASSFSSPHSGNTIYF. The CDR3 DNA follows: TGTGCCAGCAGCTTTTCGAGCCCTCACTCTGGAAACACCATATATTTT.